Below, 15 T cell receptor beta chains from the same sample are listed, as sequenced in a study of blood T cell repertoires in COVID-19. Assay used: immunoSEQ multiplex PCR; TCRdb lists only in-frame clones, some missing. The data contain 90,000 to 100,000 clones, roughly 80% of them seen just once; the ten biggest clones take up 4% to 5.5%. Sequenced: peripheral blood. Every receptor here comes from a man aged 55 to 70 with acute or convalescent COVID-19.

The chain recombines TRBV19 with TRBJ2-1, with D perhaps TRBD2 (6 bases). Germline CDR1 and CDR2: LNHDA and SQIVND (reference sequence). This CDR3 contains 14 residues. The ends were cut back, 7 bases at V and 7 bases at J, with 17 bases in the middle. The CDR3 region has the DNA TGTGCCAGTACCCGGGACTTGAGGGTGAATGAGCAGTTCTTC. It yields the protein CASTRDLRVNEQFF.

The chain carries TRBV4-1 and TRBJ1-5, with D possibly being TRBD1 (5 bases). The V end lost 0 bases, the J end lost 5 bases, and 11 bases lay between the germline ends. Germline V gene sequence: CDR1 MGHRA, CDR2 YSYEKL. CDR3 length: 15 amino acids. The CDR3: CASSQETGIYQPQHF. CDR3 DNA: TGCGCCAGCAGCCAAGAAACAGGCATTTATCAGCCCCAGCATTTT.

There are a few counts of this clone. The chain uses TRBV7-3 and TRBJ2-2; no reliable D call. Trimming took off 2 bases at V and 2 bases at J, with 6 bases between the two ends. The CDR3 covers 14 residues. Germline V lookup: CDR1 SGHTA, CDR2 FQGTGA. The CDR3, as DNA: TGTGCCAGCAGCTTAGCGGCCAACACCGGGGAGCTGTTTTTT. It is translated as CASSLAANTGELFF.

This clone appeared a few times. The V and J genes are TRBV19 and TRBJ1-5, with no clear D. V dropped 7 bases and J dropped 0 bases, with 7 bases sitting between them. The CDR3 extends over 13 amino acids. Germline V CDR1 and CDR2: LNHDA, SQIVND (reference sequence). The DNA for the CDR3 is TGTGCCAGTACCCGGTATAGCAATCAGCCCCAGCATTTT. The encoded protein is CASTRYSNQPQHF.

The gene calls are TRBV9 and TRBJ1-5, with D perhaps matching TRBD1 (6 bases). Germline lookup yields CDR1 SGDLS and CDR2 YYNGEE. V lost 4 bases, J lost 5 bases, and 22 bases lay in between. The CDR3 sequence is 17 residues long. The CDR3 DNA follows: TGTGCCAGCAGCCCTGCCTCGGGGGGCTCCACGGATCAGCCCCAGCATTTT. This encodes CASSPASGGSTDQPQHF.

This clone was recorded only once. This chain joins TRBV11-2 and TRBJ2-7; 11 bases fit TRBD2. The CDR3 length is 14 residues. From germline, CDR1 is SGHAT and CDR2 FQNNGV. J was trimmed by 3 bases and V by 4 bases; bases with no gene match: 2. The CDR3 reads CASSSTSGSYEQYF. CDR3 coding DNA: TGTGCCAGCAGCTCAACTAGCGGGAGCTACGAGCAGTACTTC.

This chain joins TRBV19 and TRBJ1-2; no firm D call. The CDR3 length is 15 residues. The germline V and J ends were trimmed by 3 bases and 4 bases, with 15 bases remaining between them. Germline CDR1 reads LNHDA; CDR2 reads SQIVND (reference sequence). The CDR3: CASSMDPGGSYGYTF. The DNA for the CDR3 is TGTGCCAGTAGTATGGATCCAGGTGGAAGCTATGGCTACACCTTC.

This rearrangement joins TRBV29-1 to TRBJ1-2; maybe TRBD1 (6 bases). This CDR3 is built from 13 residues. Germline CDR1 reads SQVTM; CDR2 reads ANQGSEA. The ends were cut back, 4 bases at V and 2 bases at J, with 11 bases in the middle. Written as DNA, the CDR3 is TGCAGCGTTGGCGGGGGCTCAAACTATGGCTACACCTTC. Amino acids: CSVGGGSNYGYTF.

This clone was detected only a few times. This rearrangement joins TRBV5-6 to TRBJ1-5, with TRBD1 as a possible D gene (6 bases). The CDR3 totals 15 residues. V lost 1 base to trimming and J lost 6 bases, with 14 bases between them. The germline gives CDR1 SGHDT, CDR2 YYEEEE. CDR3 nucleotides: TGTGCCAGCAGCTTGTGGGACATCGGGGTTCAGCCCCAGCATTTT. This codes for CASSLWDIGVQPQHF.

This chain uses TRBV9 with TRBJ1-2; 8 nucleotides agree with TRBD1. Germline CDR1 reads SGDLS; CDR2 reads YYNGEE. The CDR3 sequence is 15 residues long. V gave up 7 bases and J gave up 3 bases; unmatched junction bases: 11. This CDR3 reads CASRTDRGSDYGYTF. The CDR3 coding sequence is TGTGCCAGCCGAACCGACAGGGGATCTGACTATGGCTACACCTTC. The entire variable domain, with the rest obtained from reference TRBV9 and TRBJ1-2, is as follows: DSGVTQTPKHLITATGQRVTLRCSPRSGDLSVYWYQQSLDQGLQFLIQYYNGEERAKGNILERFSAQQFPDLHSELNLSSLELGDSALYFCASRTDRGSDYGYTFGSGTRLTVV.

Regarding this clone: A junction end diverges from the germline sequence, so it may reflect a read error. The CDR3 reads CASSLRGTRNAEAFF. CDR3 nucleotide sequence: TGTGCCAGCAGCTTACGAGGGACAAGGAACGCTGAAGCTTTCTTT. The gene calls are TRBV7-8 and TRBJ1-1, with a tentative D call TRBD1 (6 bases). There are 15 residues in the CDR3. Germline V gene sequence: CDR1 SGHVS, CDR2 FQNEAQ.

The chain is built from TRBV30 and TRBJ1-4; D possibly corresponds to TRBD1 (6 bases). CDR1 and CDR2 (germline): GTSNPN, SVGIG (reference sequence). The CDR3 loop spans 14 amino acids. V lost 4 bases to trimming and J lost 8 bases, with 17 bases between them. The CDR3 sequence: CAWNTRQAEEKLFF. The CDR3 DNA reads as TGTGCCTGGAATACTCGACAGGCGGAGGAAAAACTGTTTTTT. The whole variable domain, remainder taken from reference TRBV30 and TRBJ1-4, is SQTIHQWPATLVQPVGSPLSLECTVEGTSNPNLYWYRQAAGRGLQLLFYSVGIGQISSEVPQNLSASRPQDRQFILSSKKLLLSDSGFYLCAWNTRQAEEKLFFGSGTQLSVL.

The chain recombines TRBV20-1 with TRBJ2-1; 7 bases are shared with TRBD2. CDR3 size: 11 residues. Trimming took 6 bases from V and 9 from J; bases not matched to a gene: 5. Germline V gene data show CDR1 as DFQATT and CDR2 as SNEGSKA (reference sequence). CDR3: CSAPWGGEQFF. CDR3 sequence (DNA): TGCAGTGCCCCCTGGGGGGGTGAGCAGTTCTTC.

This clone was counted between two and nine times. V is TRBV5-1 and J is TRBJ2-7; 8 nucleotides line up with TRBD1. Germline CDR1 SGHRS, CDR2 YFSETQ. The ends lost 2 bases at V and 6 bases at J; junction bases unmatched: 13. CDR3 size: 16 residues. The CDR3 coding sequence is TGCGCCAGCAGCTTCCTAGGACAGGGAACTCCCCCCGAGCAGTACTTC. Translation: CASSFLGQGTPPEQYF.

The chain combines TRBV5-8 with TRBJ2-2; 14 bases line up with TRBD2. The length of the CDR3 is 18 residues. Germline-derived CDR1 and CDR2 are SGHTS and YDEGEE. The ends lost 7 bases at V and 3 bases at J; junction bases unmatched: 11. For the CDR3, the DNA is TGTGCCAGCCCCTCCGGGACTAGCGGGAGCGGGTACACCGGGGAGCTGTTTTTT. Translated: CASPSGTSGSGYTGELFF. Full variable domain (remainder filled in from reference TRBV5-8 and TRBJ2-2): EAGVTQSPTHLIKTRGQQATLRCSPISGHTSVYWYQQALGLGLQFLLWYDEGEERNRGNFPPRFSGRQFPNYSSELNVNALELEDSALYLCASPSGTSGSGYTGELFFGEGSRLTVL.